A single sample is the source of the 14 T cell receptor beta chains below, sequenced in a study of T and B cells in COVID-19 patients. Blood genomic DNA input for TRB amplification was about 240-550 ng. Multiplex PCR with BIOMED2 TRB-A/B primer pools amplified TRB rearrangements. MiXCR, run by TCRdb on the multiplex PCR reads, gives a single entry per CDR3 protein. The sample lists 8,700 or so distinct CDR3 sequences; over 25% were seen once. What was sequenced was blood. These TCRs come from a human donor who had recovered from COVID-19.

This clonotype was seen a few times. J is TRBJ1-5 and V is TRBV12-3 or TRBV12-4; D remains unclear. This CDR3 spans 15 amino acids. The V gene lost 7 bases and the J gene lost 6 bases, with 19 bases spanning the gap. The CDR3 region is CASTTGGRRRQPQHF. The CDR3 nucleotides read TGTGCCAGCACAACTGGAGGTAGGAGGCGTCAGCCCCAGCATTTT.

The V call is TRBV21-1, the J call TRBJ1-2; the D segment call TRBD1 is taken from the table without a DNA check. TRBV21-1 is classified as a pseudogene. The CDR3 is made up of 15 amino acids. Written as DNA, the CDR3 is TGTGCCAGCAGCAAAGTCCCGGGGGCGGCATATGGCTACACCTTC. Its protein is CASSKVPGAAYGYTF.

The CDR3 loop reads CASSPMGFGANVLTF. In DNA form, the CDR3 reads TGCGCCAGCAGTCCGATGGGTTTCGGGGCCAACGTCCTGACTTTC. The V and J genes are TRBV5-1 and TRBJ2-6; D is unclear. Germline V gene lookup returns CDR1 SGHRS and CDR2 YFSETQ. This CDR3 contains 15 residues. Trimming removed 5 bases at V and 4 bases at J, with 13 bases between.

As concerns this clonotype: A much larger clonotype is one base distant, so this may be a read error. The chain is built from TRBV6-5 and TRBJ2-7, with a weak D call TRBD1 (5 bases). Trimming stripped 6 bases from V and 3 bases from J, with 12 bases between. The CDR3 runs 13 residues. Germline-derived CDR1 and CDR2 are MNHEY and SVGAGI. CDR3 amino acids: CASSRKGNYEQYF. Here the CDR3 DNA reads TGTGCCAGCAGCCGAAAGGGGAACTACGAGCAGTACTTC.

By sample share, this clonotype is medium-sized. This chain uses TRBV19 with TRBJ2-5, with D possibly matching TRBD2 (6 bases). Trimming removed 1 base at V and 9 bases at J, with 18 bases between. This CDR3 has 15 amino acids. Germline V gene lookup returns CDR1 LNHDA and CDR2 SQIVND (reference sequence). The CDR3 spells CASSIGVAAEGAQYF. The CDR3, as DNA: TGTGCCAGTAGTATAGGGGTAGCCGCGGAGGGTGCCCAGTACTTC. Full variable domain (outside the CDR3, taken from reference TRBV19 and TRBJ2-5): DGGITQSPKYLFRKEGQNVTLSCEQNLNHDAMYWYRQDPGQGLRLIYYSQIVNDFQKGDIAEGYSVSREKKESFPLTVTSAQKNPTAFYLCASSIGVAAEGAQYFGPGTRLLVL.

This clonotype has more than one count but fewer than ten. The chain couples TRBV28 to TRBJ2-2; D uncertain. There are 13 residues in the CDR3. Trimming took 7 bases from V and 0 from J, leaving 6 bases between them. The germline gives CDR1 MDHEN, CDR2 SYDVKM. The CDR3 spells CASIHANTGELFF. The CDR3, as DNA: TGTGCCAGCATTCATGCGAACACCGGGGAGCTGTTTTTT. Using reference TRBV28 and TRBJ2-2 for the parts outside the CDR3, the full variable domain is DVKVTQSSRYLVKRTGEKVFLECVQDMDHENMFWYRQDPGLGLRLIYFSYDVKMKEKGDIPEGYSVSREKKERFSLILESASTNQTSMYLCASIHANTGELFFGEGSRLTVL.

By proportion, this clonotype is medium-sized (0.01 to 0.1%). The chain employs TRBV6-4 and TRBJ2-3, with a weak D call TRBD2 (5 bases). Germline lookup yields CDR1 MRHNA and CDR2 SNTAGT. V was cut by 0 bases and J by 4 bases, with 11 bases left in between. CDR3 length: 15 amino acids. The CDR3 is CASSDSEVGADTQYF. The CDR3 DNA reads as TGTGCCAGCAGTGACTCGGAGGTCGGGGCAGATACGCAGTATTTT.

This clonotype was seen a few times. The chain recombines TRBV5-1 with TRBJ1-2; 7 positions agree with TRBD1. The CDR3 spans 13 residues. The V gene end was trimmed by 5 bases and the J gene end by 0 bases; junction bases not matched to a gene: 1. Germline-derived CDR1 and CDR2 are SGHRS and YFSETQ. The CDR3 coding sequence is TGCGCCAGCAGGGGGACAGCTAACTATGGCTACACCTTC. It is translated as CASRGTANYGYTF.

The DNA of the CDR3 is TGCAGTGCTACCCAAGCGGGGGGGGGCACAGATACGCAGTATTTT. Its translation: CSATQAGGGTDTQYF. The chain has TRBV20-1 and TRBJ2-3; 10 bases agree with TRBD2. V was pared by 4 bases and J by 1 base, with 5 bases of the junction left unmatched. CDR3 size: 15 residues. The V gene's germline CDR1 is DFQATT and CDR2 SNEGSKA (reference sequence).

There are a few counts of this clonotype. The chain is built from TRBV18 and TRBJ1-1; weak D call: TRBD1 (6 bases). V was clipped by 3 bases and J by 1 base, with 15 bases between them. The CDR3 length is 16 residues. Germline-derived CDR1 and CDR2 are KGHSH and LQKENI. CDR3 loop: CASSPQLGQTNTEAFF. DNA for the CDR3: TGTGCCAGCTCACCGCAACTGGGACAAACGAACACTGAAGCTTTCTTT.

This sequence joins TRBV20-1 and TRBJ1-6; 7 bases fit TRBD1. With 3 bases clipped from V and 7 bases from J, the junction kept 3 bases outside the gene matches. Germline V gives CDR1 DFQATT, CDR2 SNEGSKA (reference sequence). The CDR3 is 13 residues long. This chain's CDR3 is CSASRDSNSPLHF. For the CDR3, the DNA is TGCAGTGCTAGCCGGGACAGCAATTCACCCCTCCACTTT.

CDR3: CASSLGVENTEAFF. The CDR3 DNA sequence: TGTGCCAGCAGTTTAGGAGTTGAGAACACTGAAGCTTTCTTT. This rearrangement joins TRBV27 to TRBJ1-1; no firm D call. Between the trimmed V and J ends, which lost 2 bases and 1 base, there was a span of 8 bases. Germline values: CDR1 MNHEY, CDR2 SMNVEV (reference sequence). CDR3 length equals 14 residues.

CDR3 sequence: CASSSPRRANVLTF. The CDR3 DNA follows: TGTGCCAGCAGCTCTCCGAGGAGGGCCAACGTCCTGACTTTC. The chain uses TRBV11-2 and TRBJ2-6, with D unresolved. The CDR3 is 14 residues long. The V end lost 4 bases, the J end lost 5 bases, and 9 bases lay between the germline ends. CDR1 is SGHAT and CDR2 is FQNNGV in the germline V gene.

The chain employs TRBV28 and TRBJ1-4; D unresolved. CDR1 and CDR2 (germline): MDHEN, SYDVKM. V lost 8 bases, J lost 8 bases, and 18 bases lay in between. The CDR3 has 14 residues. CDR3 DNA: TGTGCCAGCTCCCAACCCTCGGGGTGGGAAAAACTGTTTTTT. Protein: CASSQPSGWEKLFF.